Listed here are 20 T cell receptor beta chains from one sample, sequenced in a study of OX40 agonist ivuxolimab in advanced cancers. Only in-frame clones appear in the TCRdb table, and some are missing; sequencing was by immunoSEQ multiplex PCR. Seen here are about 89,000 clones, roughly 93% observed once, and the top ten hold 0.25% to 0.3%. The input for sequencing was CD4+ or CD8+ T cells sorted from blood, taken in a trial of the OX40 agonist ivuxolimab. The source of these receptors is an adult with an advanced solid tumor such as melanoma, head and neck, liver or kidney cancer.

The rearrangement uses TRBV7-2 and TRBJ1-2, with D possibly being TRBD1 (6 bases). Trimming stripped 3 bases from V and 7 bases from J, with 21 bases between. Germline V gene lookup returns CDR1 SGHTA and CDR2 FQGNSA. The CDR3 length is 16 residues. This CDR3 reads CASSFDTSRRGFGYTF. The CDR3 DNA is TGTGCCAGCAGCTTTGACACCTCTCGCAGGGGATTTGGCTACACCTTC. The full variable domain, rest sourced from reference TRBV7-2 and TRBJ1-2, is GAGVSQSPSNKVTEKGKDVELRCDPISGHTALYWYRQSLGQGLEFLIYFQGNSAPDKSGLPSDRFSAERTGGSVSTLTIQRTQQEDSAVYLCASSFDTSRRGFGYTFGSGTRLTVV.

The rearrangement links TRBV9 to TRBJ2-2; D possibly corresponds to TRBD1 (6 bases). V was pared by 2 bases and J by 1 base, with 9 bases between. The CDR3 totals 15 residues. Germline CDR1 and CDR2: SGDLS and YYNGEE. CDR3 residues: CASSVWTENTGELFF. DNA of the CDR3: TGTGCCAGCAGCGTCTGGACAGAGAACACCGGGGAGCTGTTTTTT.

The V gene is TRBV5-1, the J gene TRBJ2-1; D unresolved. This CDR3 region has 12 residues. Trimming shortened V by 1 base and J by 7 bases, and 6 bases separated the two germline ends. Germline V gene sequence: CDR1 SGHRS, CDR2 YFSETQ. CDR3 DNA sequence: TGCGCCAGCAGCTTGTGGGAAAATGAGCAGTTCTTC. It translates to CASSLWENEQFF.

The table lists this clone with a few counts. An end of the junction differs from the germline gene, which may be a read error. For the CDR3, the DNA is TGTGCTAGCAGCTTAGGGAATCAGCCCCAGCATTTT. Translation gives CASSLGNQPQHF. The rearrangement joins TRBV7-7 to TRBJ1-5; no definite D call. This CDR3 spans 12 amino acids. CDR1 is SSHAT and CDR2 is FNYEAQ in the germline V gene (reference sequence). Based on the CDR3 plus reference TRBV7-7 and TRBJ1-5, the full variable domain is GAGVSQSPRYKVTKRGQDVTLRCDPISSHATLYWYQQALGQGPEFLTYFNYEAQPDKSGLPSDRFSAERPEGSISTLTIQRTEQRDSAMYRCASSLGNQPQHFGDGTRLSIL.

This chain uses TRBV29-1 with TRBJ1-4; 8 nucleotides align to TRBD1. The trim removed 4 bases at V and 8 bases at J, leaving 9 bases unmatched. From germline, CDR1 is SQVTM and CDR2 ANQGSEA. CDR3 size: 14 residues. For the CDR3, the DNA is TGCAGCGTTGTCTTGACAGGGGCACGGGAAAAACTGTTTTTT. This codes for CSVVLTGAREKLFF.

V gene TRBV11-2 combines with J gene TRBJ2-1; the D is unclear. The V end lost 2 bases, the J end lost 6 bases, and 11 bases lay between the germline ends. The CDR3 has 14 residues. The V gene's germline CDR1 is SGHAT and CDR2 FQNNGV. The DNA for the CDR3 is TGTGCCAGCAGCTTAACCATTGGGGTCAATGAGCAGTTCTTC. Translating gives CASSLTIGVNEQFF.

The rearrangement uses TRBV15 and TRBJ1-1; 7 positions agree with TRBD1. V was pared by 5 bases and J by 0 bases, with 9 bases of the junction left unmatched. The CDR3 loop spans 16 amino acids. Germline values: CDR1 LNHNV, CDR2 YYDKDF (reference sequence). The CDR3 is CATSPRQGVMNTEAFF. In nucleotides, the CDR3 is TGTGCCACCAGCCCCCGACAGGGCGTCATGAACACTGAAGCTTTCTTT.

The gene calls are TRBV30 and TRBJ1-6; D is perhaps TRBD1 (5 bases). V lost 2 bases to trimming and J lost 8 bases, with 16 bases between them. Germline assignment: CDR1 GTSNPN and CDR2 SVGIG (reference sequence). This CDR3 spans 15 amino acids. The CDR3 spells CAWSRDSGWHSPLHF. CDR3 nucleotide sequence: TGTGCCTGGAGTAGGGACTCCGGGTGGCATTCACCCCTCCACTTT.

The chain couples TRBV28 to TRBJ1-6, with D hard to call. V was clipped by 5 bases and J by 14 bases, with 13 bases between them. The CDR3 has 12 residues. Germline loops: CDR1 MDHEN, CDR2 SYDVKM. The CDR3: CASSPIYGSLHF. The CDR3 nucleotides read TGTGCCAGCAGTCCGATTTATGGATCCCTCCACTTT.

The CDR3 reads CASSLQLLDGYTF. In DNA form, the CDR3 reads TGTGCCAGCAGTCTACAGCTACTTGATGGCTACACCTTC. The rearrangement uses TRBV6-1 and TRBJ1-2; D gene unclear. Trimming removed 5 bases from V and 6 bases from J, with 13 bases in between. CDR1 and CDR2 from the germline V gene are MNHNS and SASEGT. The CDR3 spans 13 residues.

V gene TRBV6-5 combines with J gene TRBJ1-2; D not resolved. Trimming took off 0 bases at V and 2 bases at J, with 7 bases between the two ends. CDR1 and CDR2 (germline): MNHEY, SVGAGI. This CDR3 spans 14 amino acids. CDR3: CASSYSGYNYGYTF. CDR3 nucleotide sequence: TGTGCCAGCAGTTACTCAGGGTACAACTATGGCTACACCTTC.

The chain employs TRBV7-3 and TRBJ2-1, with D possibly matching TRBD2 (6 bases). This CDR3 has 15 residues. The germline gives CDR1 SGHTA, CDR2 FQGTGA. V dropped 4 bases and J dropped 4 bases, with 14 bases sitting between them. The CDR3 coding sequence is TGTGCCAGCAGCTCCTTAGCGGCACAGTACAATGAGCAGTTCTTC. Translating it yields CASSSLAAQYNEQFF.

The count of this clone is one. The chain combines TRBV15 with TRBJ2-3; the D gene is possibly TRBD2 (6 bases). Looked up from germline, CDR1 is LNHNV and CDR2 is YYDKDF (reference sequence). V lost 3 bases, J lost 1 base, and 17 bases lay in between. This CDR3 contains 17 residues. The CDR3 loop reads CATSSDRGKAGTDTQYF. CDR3 in DNA: TGTGCCACCAGCAGTGACCGGGGGAAGGCGGGCACAGATACGCAGTATTTT.

The genes are TRBV28 and TRBJ2-2; no reliable D call. The CDR3 consists of 13 residues. Germline lookup yields CDR1 MDHEN and CDR2 SYDVKM. The ends were cut back, 10 bases at V and 1 base at J, with 10 bases in the middle. The CDR3 sequence: CATFNRNTGELFF. The CDR3 DNA follows: TGTGCCACCTTCAACCGGAACACCGGGGAGCTGTTTTTT.

The genes are TRBV5-6 and TRBJ1-1; D ambiguous. This CDR3 spans 13 amino acids. CDR1 and CDR2 from the germline V gene are SGHDT and YYEEEE. Trimming stripped 4 bases from V and 7 bases from J, with 14 bases between. The CDR3, as DNA: TGTGCCAGCAGCCTTAGGAGGGAGGGTGAAGCTTTCTTT. Its translation: CASSLRREGEAFF.

This chain joins TRBV5-6 and TRBJ1-4; the match to TRBD1 covers 7 bases. The trim removed 3 bases at V and 8 bases at J, leaving 1 base unmatched. This CDR3 region has 12 residues. Germline loops: CDR1 SGHDT, CDR2 YYEEEE. Here the CDR3 DNA reads TGTGCCAGCAGCTCGGGACAGGAAAAACTGTTTTTT. Its protein product is CASSSGQEKLFF. The whole variable domain, remainder taken from reference TRBV5-6 and TRBJ1-4, is DAGVTQSPTHLIKTRGQQVTLRCSPKSGHDTVSWYQQALGQGPQFIFQYYEEEERQRGNFPDRFSGHQFPNYSSELNVNALLLGDSALYLCASSSGQEKLFFGSGTQLSVL.

V is TRBV15 and J is TRBJ2-3; D ambiguous. This CDR3 spans 15 amino acids. Deletions cut 0 bases from V and 4 bases from J, with 11 bases between. CDR1 is LNHNV, CDR2 YYDKDF, per germline (reference sequence). CDR3 in DNA: TGTGCCACCAGCAGAGATGCGGCTTCCGCAGATACGCAGTATTTT. Amino acids: CATSRDAASADTQYF.

The genes are TRBV28 and TRBJ1-5, with D possibly TRBD1 on 5 matching bases. The germline V gene has CDR1 MDHEN and CDR2 SYDVKM. V was clipped by 5 bases and J by 2 bases, with 19 bases between them. The CDR3 consists of 17 residues. CDR3 coding DNA: TGTGCCAGCAGTCCGAAACCCCTGGGGGGTGGCAATCAGCCCCAGCATTTT. This codes for CASSPKPLGGGNQPQHF.

The chain is built from TRBV28 and TRBJ1-1; D might be TRBD1 (5 bases). The CDR3 loop spans 16 amino acids. The V and J ends lost 2 bases and 2 bases respectively, with 15 bases between them. The V gene's germline CDR1 is MDHEN and CDR2 SYDVKM. The CDR3: CASSLRPGPGNTEAFF. The CDR3 DNA reads TGTGCCAGCAGTTTACGCCCGGGGCCCGGAAACACTGAAGCTTTCTTT.

V is TRBV5-5 and J is TRBJ2-3; weak D call: TRBD2 (5 bases). The CDR3 is 16 amino acids. The V end lost 4 bases, the J end lost 2 bases, and 17 bases lay between the germline ends. The germline CDR1 and CDR2 sequences are SGHKS and YYEKEE (reference sequence). CDR3 sequence (DNA): TGTGCCAGCAGCATTCTCCCAAGCGGCCTCACAGATACGCAGTATTTT. It is translated as CASSILPSGLTDTQYF. Full variable domain (outside the CDR3, taken from reference TRBV5-5 and TRBJ2-3): DAGVTQSPTHLIKTRGQQVTLRCSPISGHKSVSWYQQVLGQGPQFIFQYYEKEERGRGNFPDRFSARQFPNYSSELNVNALLLGDSALYLCASSILPSGLTDTQYFGPGTRLTVL.